This TCR beta chain was retrieved from a study of cytomegalovirus exposure and HLA in healthy donors. Study observations and caveats: CMV serostatus was the only recorded immune exposure for donors. In vitro checks showed that a few CMV-associated chains really do target CMV antigens. Previously analyzed data showed that most TCR beta V segments were productive at a frequency of about 87% or about 30%.

This clone was seen a handful of times. Its specificity is unknown. PCR was performed using 60 Vbeta and 13 Jbeta primers. Profiling relied on immunoSEQ multiplex PCR, and the TCRdb table lists in-frame clones only, not all of them. This repertoire shows about 130,000 clones, 76% found once; its top ten account for about 2.9%. V gave up 8 bases and J gave up 3 bases; unmatched junction bases: 7. CDR1 and CDR2 from the germline V gene are LNHDA and SQIVND (reference sequence). CDR3 size: 14 residues. Sample: PBMCs. The V and J genes are TRBV19 and TRBJ2-1, with 7 positions matching TRBD1. The origin of this receptor is a middle-aged man in good health and CMV-seronegative. The CDR3 sequence is CASGRQGLYNEQFF. The CDR3 bases are TGTGCCAGTGGAAGACAGGGTCTCTACAATGAGCAGTTCTTC.